A selection of T cell receptor beta chains follows, all from one sample in a study of cytomegalovirus exposure and HLA in healthy donors. The repertoire was sequenced with immunoSEQ multiplex PCR; TCRdb's copy has only in-frame clones and lacks some. The data show approximately 110,000 clones, more than 65% seen once. Material for sequencing was PBMCs. The receptors stem from an older woman in good health and CMV-seropositive. The CDR3 runs from the conserved cysteine through the conserved F or W. A D gene is named only where the DNA matches it firmly. Clone size is stated in some rows and not others, as once, few, many or a class when expanded.

>few|TRBV4-3|TRBJ1-1|-
TGCGCCAGCAGCCAGTTCGACAGATTGACTGAAGCTTTCTTT
CASSQFDRLTEAFF
>-|TRBV5-1|TRBJ2-7|TRBD1
TGCGCCAGCGACTCAGGCGGTAGGACAGGAGGTGTCTACGAGCAGTACTTC
CASDSGGRTGGVYEQYF
>-|TRBV11-2|TRBJ1-5|-
TGTGCCAGCAGGCCACGCTTCTGCGACAGAACCAATCAGCCCCAGCATTTT
CASRPRFCDRTNQPQHF
>-|TRBV5-8|TRBJ1-5|-
TGTGCCAGCAGCTTTACTGAGTATCAGCCCCAGCATTTT
CASSFTEYQPQHF
>-|TRBV7-9|TRBJ1-1|-
TGTGCCAGCAGTCTGGCCTTGAACACTGAAGCTTTCTTT
CASSLALNTEAFF
>few|TRBV5-1|TRBJ2-7|TRBD1
TGCGCCAGCAGCTATGAACCGGGACAGGGTATCTACGAGCAGTACTTC
CASSYEPGQGIYEQYF
>-|TRBV19|TRBJ2-2|-
TGTGCCAGTAGCCAAGGGTCGGCAGGGTACACCGGGGAGCTGTTTTTT
CASSQGSAGYTGELFF
>once|TRBV6-6|TRBJ1-2|-
TGTGCCAGCAGTTACGCAGAACCGACATCCCCAGCCTTC
CASSYAEPTSPAF
>-|TRBV6-1|TRBJ1-2|-
TGTGCCAGCAGTGAAATCGGCAGGCAGACGTGGGGCTACACCTTC
CASSEIGRQTWGYTF
>once|TRBV9|TRBJ2-1|TRBD2
TGTGCCAGCAGCGCAGGACTAGCGGGAGTTGAGCAGTTCTTC
CASSAGLAGVEQFF
>-|TRBV6-5|TRBJ1-5|-
TGTGCCAGCAGCCGGACCAGGGGAAATCAGCCCCAGCATTTT
CASSRTRGNQPQHF
>few|TRBV5-1|TRBJ1-2|TRBD1
TGCGCCAGCAGCTGGACGTCGACAGGGGGGTATGGCTACACCTTC
CASSWTSTGGYGYTF
>-|TRBV7-2|TRBJ2-2|TRBD1
TGTGCCAGCAGCCCAGGGGGCGGCGGGGAGCTGTTTTTT
CASSPGGGGELFF
>few|TRBV7-9|TRBJ2-3|-
TGTGCCAGCAGCTTAGGGGGGGGCGGGGGCACAGATACGCAGTATTTT
CASSLGGGGGTDTQYF
>-|TRBV27|TRBJ2-2|TRBD1
TGTGCCAGCAGGGGACAGGGGGCCGCGAACACCGGGGAGCTGTTTTTT
CASRGQGAANTGELFF
>-|TRBV9|TRBJ2-3|TRBD1
TGTGCCAGCAGCCAGACAGGGGACCCAGATACGCAGTATTTT
CASSQTGDPDTQYF
>-|TRBV6-6|TRBJ1-4|TRBD1
TGTGCCAGCAGTTTCGGACAGGGTCAGAATGAAAAACTGTTTTTT
CASSFGQGQNEKLFF
>-|TRBV14|TRBJ1-1|-
TGTGCCAGCAGCCGAAACCTACAGGTGTACACTGAAGCTTTCTTT
CASSRNLQVYTEAFF
>-|TRBV19|TRBJ2-1|-
TGTGCCAGTAGATCCCTGCAGGAACTGTTCTTC
CASRSLQELFF
>-|TRBV27|TRBJ2-7|-
TGTGCCAGCAGTCCCGGACAGACCCCATCCTACGAGCAGTACTTC
CASSPGQTPSYEQYF
>-|TRBV4-1|TRBJ2-2|TRBD1
TGCGCCAGCAGCCATTCAGGGGGCGATACCGGGGAGCTGTTTTTT
CASSHSGGDTGELFF
>-|TRBV30|TRBJ2-5|-
TGTGCCTGGAGGGGAGAGTACGGAGAGACCCAGTACTTC
CAWRGEYGETQYF
>-|TRBV11-2|TRBJ1-3|-
TGTGCCAGCAGCTTAGATACGGGACTCTCTGGAAACACCATATATTTT
CASSLDTGLSGNTIYF
>-|TRBV5-4|TRBJ2-1|TRBD1
TGTGCCAGCAGCGTCAGGGGGTCCTACAATGAGCAGTTCTTC
CASSVRGSYNEQFF
>few|TRBV7-9|TRBJ2-1|TRBD2
TGTTCCAGCAGCTCCGTGACTAGCGGAGTCTACAATGAGCAGTTCTTC
CSSSSVTSGVYNEQFF